These 24 T cell receptor beta chains share one sample of origin, sequenced in a study of blood T cell repertoires in COVID-19. The data were produced by immunoSEQ multiplex PCR, yet TCRdb's version contains in-frame clones alone and is incomplete. The table shows roughly 100,000 clones, with around 87% occurring only once. Input material: peripheral blood. The receptors were sampled from a woman of 80 years or more with acute or convalescent COVID-19.

The chain carries TRBV18 and TRBJ1-1; 9 nucleotides align to TRBD1. This CDR3 has 15 residues. V trimming: 5 bases; J trimming: 4 bases; junction bases outside the gene matches: 8. The germline gives CDR1 KGHSH, CDR2 LQKENI. In DNA, the CDR3 is TGTGCCAGCTCATCCCGACAGGGGGTGGGCACTGAAGCTTTCTTT. Protein sequence: CASSSRQGVGTEAFF.

The chain links TRBV5-1 to TRBJ2-2; D call uncertain. Germline values: CDR1 SGHRS, CDR2 YFSETQ. CDR3 length equals 12 residues. Between the trimmed V and J ends, which lost 3 bases and 6 bases, there was a span of 6 bases. The CDR3 nucleotides are TGCGCCAGCAGCTCTAAACCCGGGGAGCTGTTTTTT. It yields the protein CASSSKPGELFF.

V and J are TRBV2 and TRBJ2-1; D is possibly TRBD2 (5 bases). Trimming took 3 bases from V and 1 from J, leaving 7 bases between them. The CDR3 contains 14 residues. Germline V gene data show CDR1 as SNHLY and CDR2 as FYNNEI. CDR3 loop: CASSEGGSYNEQFF. The CDR3 bases are TGTGCCAGCAGTGAGGGCGGGTCCTACAATGAGCAGTTCTTC.

The chain recombines TRBV18 with TRBJ1-6, with D unresolved. This CDR3 has 14 amino acids. The V gene's germline CDR1 is KGHSH and CDR2 LQKENI. V lost 2 bases and J lost 6, with 8 bases in between. CDR3 protein: CASSPVPINSPLHF. As DNA, the CDR3 is TGTGCCAGCTCACCAGTCCCTATTAATTCACCCCTCCACTTT. Full variable domain (missing parts from reference TRBV18 and TRBJ1-6): NAGVMQNPRHLVRRRGQEARLRCSPMKGHSHVYWYRQLPEEGLKFMVYLQKENIIDESGMPKERFSAEFPKEGPSILRIQQVVRGDSAAYFCASSPVPINSPLHFGNGTRLTVT.

V is TRBV4-1 and J is TRBJ1-1; 8 positions agree with TRBD1. CDR1 is MGHRA, CDR2 YSYEKL, per germline. This CDR3 spans 15 amino acids. V gave up 1 base and J gave up 1 base; unmatched junction bases: 2. DNA of the CDR3: TGCGCCAGCAGCCAAGCGGGGACAGGGAACACTGAAGCTTTCTTT. Protein sequence: CASSQAGTGNTEAFF.

The chain carries TRBV6-5 and TRBJ2-7; 7 bases align to TRBD1. Germline V gene sequence: CDR1 MNHEY, CDR2 SVGAGI. Losses at the gene ends were 5 bases for V and 0 bases for J; bases not matched to a gene: 7. This CDR3 contains 15 residues. The CDR3 DNA follows: TGTGCCAGCAGTAAACGGGACAGCGCCTCCTACGAGCAGTACTTC. Protein product: CASSKRDSASYEQYF.

The chain combines TRBV6-5 with TRBJ1-4, with 9 bases that match TRBD1. Germline-derived CDR1 and CDR2 are MNHEY and SVGAGI. V shed 2 bases, J shed 7 bases, and the junction held 5 bases outside the gene matches. There are 15 residues in the CDR3. The CDR3 DNA follows: TGTGCCAGCAGTTACGCCGGGACAGGGCGTGAAAAACTGTTTTTT. Protein sequence: CASSYAGTGREKLFF.

The V and J genes are TRBV5-1 and TRBJ2-1; D possibly corresponds to TRBD2 (6 bases). Germline V gives CDR1 SGHRS, CDR2 YFSETQ. V lost 6 bases to trimming and J lost 2 bases, with 9 bases between them. This CDR3 contains 13 residues. The CDR3 region is CASKGGTYNEQFF. The CDR3 nucleotides are TGCGCCAGCAAGGGAGGAACCTACAATGAGCAGTTCTTC. The full variable domain, in which reference TRBV5-1 and TRBJ2-1 provide the parts outside the CDR3, is KAGVTQTPRYLIKTRGQQVTLSCSPISGHRSVSWYQQTPGQGLQFLFEYFSETQRNKGNFPGRFSGRQFSNSRSEMNVSTLELGDSALYLCASKGGTYNEQFFGPGTRLTVL.

The CDR3 bases are TGTGCCAGCAGTTCATGGGACAGGGGTGGAGAAGAGACCCAGTACTTC. Protein sequence: CASSSWDRGGEETQYF. The chain links TRBV27 to TRBJ2-5, with TRBD1 matching over 10 bases. V shed 4 bases and J 3 bases; nucleotides not matched to a gene: 8. Germline V lookup: CDR1 MNHEY, CDR2 SMNVEV (reference sequence). The CDR3 sequence is 16 residues long.

V usage is TRBV5-1 and J usage is TRBJ1-2; 10 bases map to TRBD1. This CDR3 is 12 amino acids long. V lost 4 bases and J lost 8; bases outside the gene matches: 2. The germline V gene has CDR1 SGHRS and CDR2 YFSETQ. The CDR3 DNA reads TGCGCCAGCAGCGGGACAGGGGACGGCTACACCTTC. Translation: CASSGTGDGYTF. The variable domain in full, with the rest retrieved from reference TRBV5-1 and TRBJ1-2, is KAGVTQTPRYLIKTRGQQVTLSCSPISGHRSVSWYQQTPGQGLQFLFEYFSETQRNKGNFPGRFSGRQFSNSRSEMNVSTLELGDSALYLCASSGTGDGYTFGSGTRLTVV.

The V and J genes are TRBV7-3 and TRBJ2-1; 15 bases match TRBD2. V was pared by 4 bases and J by 7 bases, with 2 bases of the junction left unmatched. Germline V gene lookup returns CDR1 SGHTA and CDR2 FQGTGA. CDR3 length equals 15 residues. CDR3 in amino acids: CASSSGLAGGNEQFF. The CDR3 region has the DNA TGTGCCAGCAGCTCCGGACTAGCGGGGGGGAATGAGCAGTTCTTC.

This rearrangement joins TRBV27 to TRBJ1-5, with D maybe TRBD1 (6 bases). Germline CDR1 and CDR2: MNHEY and SMNVEV (reference sequence). Trimming stripped 3 bases from V and 2 bases from J, with 23 bases between. This CDR3 comprises 19 residues. CDR3 region: CASSLDGVGARFGNQPQHF. DNA for the CDR3: TGTGCCAGCAGTTTGGACGGAGTGGGGGCACGCTTCGGCAATCAGCCCCAGCATTTT.

The chain carries TRBV5-6 and TRBJ1-3; tentative D call: TRBD1 (6 bases). V dropped 0 bases and J dropped 2 bases, with 12 bases sitting between them. Germline V gene lookup returns CDR1 SGHDT and CDR2 YYEEEE. The CDR3 runs 16 residues. The CDR3 is CASSLEGVPTGNTIYF. The CDR3 nucleotides read TGTGCCAGCAGCTTGGAGGGGGTACCGACTGGAAACACCATATATTTT. The full variable domain, with the rest looked up from reference TRBV5-6 and TRBJ1-3, is DAGVTQSPTHLIKTRGQQVTLRCSPKSGHDTVSWYQQALGQGPQFIFQYYEEEERQRGNFPDRFSGHQFPNYSSELNVNALLLGDSALYLCASSLEGVPTGNTIYFGEGSWLTVV.

The genes are TRBV6-5 and TRBJ1-2; 8 positions match TRBD1. The germline V gene has CDR1 MNHEY and CDR2 SVGAGI. The CDR3 is made up of 14 amino acids. Trimming removed 6 bases from V and 5 bases from J; junction bases left unmatched: 8. CDR3 coding DNA: TGTGCCAGCAGCAGACAGGGGTTTGGGTATGGCTACACCTTC. This codes for CASSRQGFGYGYTF.

The genes are TRBV6-5 and TRBJ1-2; 10 bases agree with TRBD1. The V gene's germline CDR1 is MNHEY and CDR2 SVGAGI. This CDR3 spans 15 amino acids. V was pared by 0 bases and J by 2 bases, with 0 bases of the junction left unmatched. The CDR3 here is CASSYSDRGNYGYTF. Here the CDR3 DNA reads TGTGCCAGCAGTTACTCGGACAGGGGGAACTATGGCTACACCTTC.

The chain joins TRBV30 to TRBJ1-1, with unresolved D. The CDR3 has 11 residues. The V end lost 4 bases, the J end lost 1 base, and 4 bases lay between the germline ends. Germline CDR1 and CDR2: GTSNPN and SVGIG (reference sequence). CDR3 sequence (DNA): TGTGCCTGGAAACAGAACACTGAAGCTTTCTTT. Amino acid sequence: CAWKQNTEAFF.

The chain uses TRBV7-9 and TRBJ2-1, with 8 positions matching TRBD2. The CDR3 is 14 residues long. J lost 8 bases, V lost 6 bases, and 9 bases had no gene match. Germline V lookup: CDR1 SEHNR, CDR2 FQNEAQ (reference sequence). CDR3 loop: CASRRIAGIHEQFF. In nucleotides, the CDR3 is TGTGCCAGCAGGCGAATAGCGGGGATCCATGAGCAGTTCTTC.

This clone was seen a single time. The rearrangement uses TRBV2 and TRBJ2-2; no firm D call. Trimming left V 7 bases short and J 10 bases short, with 16 bases between. CDR3 length: 13 amino acids. The germline gives CDR1 SNHLY, CDR2 FYNNEI. CDR3 protein: CASTEGIAPELFF. CDR3 bases: TGTGCCAGCACAGAAGGTATAGCACCGGAGCTGTTTTTT.

The chain couples TRBV30 to TRBJ1-1, with D uncertain. The CDR3 consists of 13 residues. The germline gives CDR1 GTSNPN, CDR2 SVGIG (reference sequence). V lost 1 base and J lost 4, with 10 bases in between. The CDR3 coding sequence is TGTGCCTGGAGTGGTTTGGCGGGCACTGAAGCTTTCTTT. This codes for CAWSGLAGTEAFF.

This sequence joins TRBV18 and TRBJ2-7; TRBD2 agrees at 7 bases. Germline V gene sequence: CDR1 KGHSH, CDR2 LQKENI. V was clipped by 6 bases and J by 0 bases; unmatched bases: 11. This CDR3 has 16 amino acids. Written as DNA, the CDR3 is TGTGCCAGCTCCCCGTTTTTTGCTAGCGGCTCCTACGAGCAGTACTTC. Amino acid sequence: CASSPFFASGSYEQYF.

This chain joins TRBV14 and TRBJ1-2; D might be TRBD1 (6 bases). This CDR3 contains 14 residues. Looked up from germline, CDR1 is SGHDN and CDR2 is FVKESK. Trimming shortened V by 4 bases and J by 8 bases, and 17 bases separated the two germline ends. Written as DNA, the CDR3 is TGTGCCAGCAGCCCGAACCTCAGGGGCTCGGGCTACACCTTC. Translation: CASSPNLRGSGYTF.

V is TRBV5-4 and J is TRBJ2-7; 7 nucleotides agree with TRBD2. The CDR3 covers 15 residues. Germline CDR1 and CDR2: SGHNT and YYREEE (reference sequence). The trim removed 0 bases at V and 0 bases at J, leaving 3 bases unmatched. The CDR3 nucleotides read TGTGCCAGCAGCTTGGCCGGGGGGAACTCCTACGAGCAGTACTTC. Encoded protein: CASSLAGGNSYEQYF.

The V gene is TRBV11-3, the J gene TRBJ2-1; 13 bases match TRBD2. CDR3 length: 20 residues. V was pared by 3 bases and J by 7 bases, with 18 bases of the junction left unmatched. Per the germline V gene, CDR1 is SGHNT and CDR2 is YENEEA. CDR3 region: CASSLEQTETSGGAGNEQFF. The CDR3 DNA follows: TGTGCCAGCAGCTTGGAACAGACCGAAACTAGCGGGGGGGCGGGAAATGAGCAGTTCTTC.

Only a few counts were recorded for this clone. This chain uses TRBV7-3 with TRBJ1-5; D might be TRBD1 (6 bases). Trimming stripped 4 bases from V and 5 bases from J, with 30 bases between. The CDR3 runs to 20 residues. Germline V gives CDR1 SGHTA, CDR2 FQGTGA. The chain's CDR3 is CASSSRKGDFPQGSHQPQHF. The CDR3 region has the DNA TGTGCCAGCAGCTCCAGGAAAGGCGATTTTCCACAGGGTAGTCATCAGCCCCAGCATTTT.